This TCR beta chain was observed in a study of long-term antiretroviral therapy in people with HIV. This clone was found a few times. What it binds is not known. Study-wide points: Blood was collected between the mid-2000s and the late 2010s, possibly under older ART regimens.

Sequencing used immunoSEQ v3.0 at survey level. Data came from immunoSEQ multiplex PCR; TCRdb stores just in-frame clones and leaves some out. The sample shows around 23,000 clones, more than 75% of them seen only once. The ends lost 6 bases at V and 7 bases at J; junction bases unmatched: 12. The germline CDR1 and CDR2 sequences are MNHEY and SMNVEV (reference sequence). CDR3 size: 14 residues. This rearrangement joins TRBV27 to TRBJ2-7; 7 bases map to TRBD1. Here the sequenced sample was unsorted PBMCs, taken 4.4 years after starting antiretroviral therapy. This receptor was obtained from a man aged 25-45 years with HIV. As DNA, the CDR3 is TGTGCCAGCAGGTACAGACAGGGCCGGGGTGAGCAGTACTTC. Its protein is CASRYRQGRGEQYF.